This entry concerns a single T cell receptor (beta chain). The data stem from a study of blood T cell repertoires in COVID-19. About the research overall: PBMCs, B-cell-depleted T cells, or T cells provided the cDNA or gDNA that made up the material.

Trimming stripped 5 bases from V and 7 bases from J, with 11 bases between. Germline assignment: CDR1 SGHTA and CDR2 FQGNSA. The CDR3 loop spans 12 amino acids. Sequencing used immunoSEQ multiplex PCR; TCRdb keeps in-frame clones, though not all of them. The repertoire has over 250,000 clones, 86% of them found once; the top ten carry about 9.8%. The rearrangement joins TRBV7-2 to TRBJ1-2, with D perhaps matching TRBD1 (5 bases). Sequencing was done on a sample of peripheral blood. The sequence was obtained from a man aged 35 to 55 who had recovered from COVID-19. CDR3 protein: CASSPRTSGYTF. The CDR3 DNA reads TGTGCCAGCAGCCCAAGGACAAGTGGCTACACCTTC.